A single sample gave rise to the 26 T cell receptor beta chains below, sequenced in a study of cytotoxic CD8 clonotypes in ibrutinib-treated CLL. This table comes from immunoSEQ multiplex PCR, and its TCRdb copy is limited to in-frame clones, with some not included. The table has about 74,000 clones, more than 70% seen once. Sequencing was performed on PBMCs, taken at disease progression, from a patient treated with ibrutinib. These receptor sequences come from a human donor with chronic lymphocytic leukemia.

V is TRBV7-3 and J is TRBJ2-1, with TRBD2 matching over 7 bases. CDR1 and CDR2 (germline): SGHTA, FQGTGA. CDR3 length: 15 residues. Unmatched junction bases numbered 17, after V lost 8 bases and J lost 10 bases. The CDR3 bases are TGTGCCAGCGCCATGGGGGTCGGGAGGCCTAGCGAGCAGTTCTTC. It translates to CASAMGVGRPSEQFF.

In its sample, this clone was seen once. The CDR3 protein is CSAFRDRNYGYTF. Here the CDR3 DNA reads TGCAGCGCCTTCCGGGACAGGAACTATGGCTACACCTTC. This chain uses TRBV29-1 with TRBJ1-2; TRBD1 aligns across 8 bases. V lost 7 bases to trimming and J lost 2 bases; unmatched junction nucleotides: 6. The CDR3 covers 13 residues. The germline V gene encodes CDR1 SQVTM and CDR2 ANQGSEA.

The rearrangement uses TRBV2 and TRBJ1-1; 8 bases align to TRBD1. The junction had 9 bases not matched to a gene; V was cut back by 2 bases and J by 7 bases. Germline CDR1 and CDR2: SNHLY and FYNNEI. The CDR3 consists of 15 residues. Written as DNA, the CDR3 is TGTGCCAGCAGTGAATTAGGACAGGGAATCGGTGAAGCTTTCTTT. Translated: CASSELGQGIGEAFF.

Ten or more counts support this clone. The V call is TRBV25-1, the J call TRBJ2-5; TRBD2 agrees at 9 bases. Germline-derived CDR1 and CDR2 are MGHDK and SYGVNS. Trimming cost V 2 bases and J 3 bases; bases outside gene matches: 4. The length of the CDR3 is 15 residues. The CDR3, as DNA: TGTGCCAGCAGTGAACTTGCTAGCGGGAAAGAGACCCAGTACTTC. Translated: CASSELASGKETQYF.

This clone was picked up one time. This rearrangement joins TRBV14 to TRBJ2-3, with D hard to call. CDR3 length: 12 residues. CDR1 is SGHDN, CDR2 FVKESK, per germline. Deletions cut 3 bases from V and 4 bases from J, with 5 bases between. CDR3 residues: CASSHTPDTQYF. CDR3 coding DNA: TGTGCCAGCAGCCATACCCCAGATACGCAGTATTTT.

V gene TRBV10-2 combines with J gene TRBJ1-6; D uncertain. V lost 7 bases and J 8 bases, leaving 9 bases between the germline ends. CDR3 length equals 12 residues. Germline V gives CDR1 WSHSY, CDR2 SAAADI. The CDR3 reads CASTRGDSPLHF. In DNA form, the CDR3 reads TGCGCCAGCACTCGCGGGGATTCACCCCTCCACTTT.

The chain has TRBV9 and TRBJ1-5; no firm D call. V shed 4 bases and J shed 0 bases, with 5 bases lying between them. CDR1 is SGDLS, CDR2 YYNGEE, per germline. The CDR3 is made up of 13 amino acids. In DNA, the CDR3 is TGTGCCAGCAGCCCATATAGCAATCAGCCCCAGCATTTT. Residues: CASSPYSNQPQHF.

The V and J genes are TRBV7-6 and TRBJ1-2; TRBD1 aligns across 10 bases. V shed 1 base and J 5 bases; nucleotides not matched to a gene: 4. Germline V gene data show CDR1 as SGHVS and CDR2 as FNYEAQ. The CDR3 has 15 residues. The CDR3 spells CASSLGPGQGYGYTF. DNA of the CDR3: TGTGCCAGCAGCTTAGGGCCGGGACAGGGGTATGGCTACACCTTC.

This clone has more than one count but fewer than ten. This chain links TRBV7-9 with TRBJ1-2, with 9 bases that match TRBD1. J gave up 6 bases and V 11 bases, and 4 bases lay outside the gene matches. Germline loops: CDR1 SEHNR, CDR2 FQNEAQ (reference sequence). The CDR3 extends over 11 amino acids. CDR3 DNA sequence: TGTGCCGGGACAGGGACCAATGGCTACACCTTC. This translates into CAGTGTNGYTF.

The J gene is TRBJ2-3, the V gene TRBV7-2; TRBD2 might be the D (5 bases). This CDR3 is 14 amino acids long. V lost 5 bases and J lost 0, with 9 bases in between. The germline V gene has CDR1 SGHTA and CDR2 FQGNSA. Here the CDR3 DNA reads TGTGCCAGCAGCCGGGGAGCTAGCACAGATACGCAGTATTTT. Protein: CASSRGASTDTQYF.

Of note for this clone: One junction end does not reproduce the germline sequence, and a read error may be involved. V is TRBV13 and J is TRBJ2-5; D might be TRBD1 or TRBD2, each matching 6 bases. CDR1 is PRHDT, CDR2 FYEKMQ, per germline (reference sequence). CDR3 length: 16 residues. CDR3 nucleotides: TGTGCCAGCACCTTAGGGGGACTTAGGGTCGCAGAGACCCAGTACTTC. Translation gives CASTLGGLRVAETQYF.

This clone was recorded only once. The chain couples TRBV5-1 to TRBJ2-1; TRBD1 or TRBD2 may be the D gene (6 bases each). CDR1 SGHRS and CDR2 YFSETQ come from the germline V gene. The CDR3 runs 16 residues. V lost 1 base, J lost 2 bases, and 13 bases lay in between. The CDR3 region is CASSLWGAATYNEQFF. The CDR3 DNA follows: TGCGCCAGCAGCTTGTGGGGGGCAGCTACCTACAATGAGCAGTTCTTC.

The V and J genes are TRBV30 and TRBJ2-4; D not certain. This CDR3 spans 12 amino acids. V gave up 5 bases and J gave up 6 bases, with 11 bases separating them. The germline gives CDR1 GTSNPN, CDR2 SVGIG (reference sequence). CDR3 in amino acids: CAWGRLLNIQYF. In DNA form, the CDR3 reads TGTGCCTGGGGACGCCTCCTAAACATTCAGTACTTC. The full variable domain, its missing parts supplied by reference TRBV30 and TRBJ2-4, is SQTIHQWPATLVQPVGSPLSLECTVEGTSNPNLYWYRQAAGRGLQLLFYSVGIGQISSEVPQNLSASRPQDRQFILSSKKLLLSDSGFYLCAWGRLLNIQYFGAGTRLSVL.

This clone was observed a few times. CDR3 in amino acids: CASSLDIPYGYTF. For the CDR3, the DNA is TGCGCCAGCAGCCTCGACATACCCTATGGCTACACCTTC. The chain recombines TRBV5-1 with TRBJ1-2, with D unresolved. This CDR3 has 13 amino acids. V shed 4 bases and J shed 4 bases, with 11 bases lying between them. CDR1 is SGHRS and CDR2 is YFSETQ in the germline V gene. The complete variable domain, with remaining parts taken from reference TRBV5-1 and TRBJ1-2, reads KAGVTQTPRYLIKTRGQQVTLSCSPISGHRSVSWYQQTPGQGLQFLFEYFSETQRNKGNFPGRFSGRQFSNSRSEMNVSTLELGDSALYLCASSLDIPYGYTFGSGTRLTVV.

The chain carries TRBV7-9 and TRBJ2-7, with D tentatively TRBD1 or TRBD2 (5 bases each). The CDR3 runs to 14 residues. Trimming cost V 2 bases and J 5 bases, with 13 bases left between them. Germline values: CDR1 SEHNR, CDR2 FQNEAQ (reference sequence). CDR3 nucleotides: TGTGCCAGCAGCTTAACGAGGGGTGTCAACGAGCAGTACTTC. Its protein product is CASSLTRGVNEQYF. Variable domain in full (rest from reference TRBV7-9 and TRBJ2-7): DTGVSQNPRHKITKRGQNVTFRCDPISEHNRLYWYRQTLGQGPEFLTYFQNEAQLEKSRLLSDRFSAERPKGSFSTLEIQRTEQGDSAMYLCASSLTRGVNEQYFGPGTRLTVT.

This chain uses TRBV9 with TRBJ2-7, with 12 bases identical to TRBD1. The ends lost 3 bases at V and 5 bases at J; junction bases unmatched: 6. CDR1 is SGDLS, CDR2 YYNGEE, per germline. The CDR3 is made up of 15 amino acids. CDR3 nucleotide sequence: TGTGCCAGCAGCGCGGGACAGGGGGCGACGCACGAGCAGTACTTC. It yields the protein CASSAGQGATHEQYF. The variable domain in full, with the rest retrieved from reference TRBV9 and TRBJ2-7, is DSGVTQTPKHLITATGQRVTLRCSPRSGDLSVYWYQQSLDQGLQFLIQYYNGEERAKGNILERFSAQQFPDLHSELNLSSLELGDSALYFCASSAGQGATHEQYFGPGTRLTVT.

The rearrangement joins TRBV23-1 to TRBJ1-4, with D maybe TRBD1 (5 bases). TRBV23-1 is noted as an ORF with a role that remains uncertain. The V end lost 4 bases, the J end lost 4 bases, and 10 bases lay between the germline ends. This CDR3 is built from 14 residues. CDR3 amino acids: CASSPQGCNEKLFF. The CDR3 DNA reads TGCGCCAGCAGTCCGCAGGGATGTAATGAAAAACTGTTTTTT.

This rearrangement joins TRBV5-5 to TRBJ1-1; 7 positions agree with TRBD1. Germline CDR1 is SGHKS and CDR2 is YYEKEE (reference sequence). The CDR3 covers 15 residues. J lost 4 bases, V lost 4 bases, and 10 bases had no gene match. This chain's CDR3 is CASSTRQGIPTEAFF. The CDR3 nucleotides are TGTGCCAGCAGCACCCGACAGGGAATCCCCACTGAAGCTTTCTTT. The full variable domain, with the rest looked up from reference TRBV5-5 and TRBJ1-1, is DAGVTQSPTHLIKTRGQQVTLRCSPISGHKSVSWYQQVLGQGPQFIFQYYEKEERGRGNFPDRFSARQFPNYSSELNVNALLLGDSALYLCASSTRQGIPTEAFFGQGTRLTVV.

V and J are TRBV7-9 and TRBJ1-2; D might be TRBD1 (6 bases). V shed 0 bases and J shed 6 bases, with 20 bases lying between them. The CDR3 length is 17 residues. CDR1 is SEHNR and CDR2 is FQNEAQ in the germline V gene (reference sequence). In DNA form, the CDR3 reads TGTGCCAGCAGCTTAGCGGACCCCGGGACACGATATAATGGCTACACCTTC. Encoded protein: CASSLADPGTRYNGYTF.

The genes are TRBV7-9 and TRBJ2-7; 7 bases match TRBD1. The J segment lost 2 bases and the V segment lost 7 bases, leaving 8 bases of the junction unmatched. The CDR3 is made up of 14 amino acids. Per germline, CDR1 SEHNR and CDR2 FQNEAQ (reference sequence). The chain's CDR3 is CASIPVDRAYEQYF. CDR3 bases: TGTGCCAGCATCCCCGTCGACAGGGCCTACGAGCAGTACTTC.

CDR3 coding DNA: TGTGCCAGCACCCCGGCGGGACGGAACTATGGCTACACCTTC. Translated: CASTPAGRNYGYTF. The J gene is TRBJ1-2, the V gene TRBV27; a weak D match, TRBD1 (5 bases). The CDR3 is made up of 14 amino acids. Germline V gene sequence: CDR1 MNHEY, CDR2 SMNVEV (reference sequence). V was clipped by 7 bases and J by 2 bases, with 14 bases between them.

The rearrangement joins TRBV19 to TRBJ2-5; D is tentatively TRBD1 or TRBD2 (7 bases each). Trimming removed 4 bases from V and 5 bases from J, with 20 bases in between. The CDR3 contains 16 residues. CDR1 is LNHDA and CDR2 is SQIVND in the germline V gene (reference sequence). The CDR3 reads CASSTLKQGRVETQYF. CDR3 nucleotide sequence: TGTGCCAGTAGTACCTTAAAACAGGGGAGGGTTGAGACCCAGTACTTC.

This chain joins TRBV6-5 and TRBJ2-5; the D gene is possibly TRBD1 (6 bases). The ends were cut back, 4 bases at V and 6 bases at J, with 12 bases in the middle. The CDR3 runs 13 residues. Germline-derived CDR1 and CDR2 are MNHEY and SVGAGI. The CDR3 sequence: CASSLQGQKTQYF. The CDR3 region has the DNA TGTGCCAGCAGTTTACAGGGACAAAAGACCCAGTACTTC.

The J gene is TRBJ2-5, the V gene TRBV7-2; D perhaps matches TRBD1 (5 bases). Trimming took 1 base from V and 9 from J, leaving 21 bases between them. CDR1 is SGHTA and CDR2 is FQGNSA in the germline V gene. CDR3 length: 16 amino acids. CDR3 in DNA: TGTGCCAGCAGCTTAGTGGCCAGGGCAATAGAGAACGCCCAGTACTTC. Its protein product is CASSLVARAIENAQYF.

This clone was seen a few times. DNA for the CDR3: TGTGCCTGGAGTAAACCCCCGGACAGGGAAACCCACGGGGAGCTGTTTTTT. Translation: CAWSKPPDRETHGELFF. This chain joins TRBV30 and TRBJ2-2, with 8 bases that match TRBD1. The CDR3 runs to 17 residues. Trimming at V came to 2 bases and at J to 7 bases, leaving 15 bases not matched to a gene. The V gene's germline CDR1 is GTSNPN and CDR2 SVGIG (reference sequence). The full variable domain, completed using reference TRBV30 and TRBJ2-2, is SQTIHQWPATLVQPVGSPLSLECTVEGTSNPNLYWYRQAAGRGLQLLFYSVGIGQISSEVPQNLSASRPQDRQFILSSKKLLLSDSGFYLCAWSKPPDRETHGELFFGEGSRLTVL.

DNA of the CDR3: TGTGCCAGCAGCCCAACCGGGACAGGGAGCTCCTACAATGAGCAGTTCTTC. Its protein is CASSPTGTGSSYNEQFF. The chain combines TRBV2 with TRBJ2-1; 9 bases align to TRBD1. The CDR3 contains 17 residues. With 6 bases clipped from V and 0 bases from J, the junction kept 9 bases outside the gene matches. Germline V gene lookup returns CDR1 SNHLY and CDR2 FYNNEI.